Detailed here is one T cell receptor (beta chain). This sample is drawn from a study of sequential checkpoint blockade in melanoma. Germline CDR1 and CDR2: SEHNR and FQNEAQ (reference sequence). V gave up 5 bases and J gave up 6 bases; unmatched junction bases: 2. There are 15 residues in the CDR3. Treatment: randomized to nivolumab then ipilimumab (arm A) or the reverse (arm B). Assay used: immunoSEQ multiplex PCR; TCRdb lists only in-frame clones, some missing. The sample carries nearly 8,500 clones, under 95% recorded once. Sequencing was performed on CD8+ T cells sorted from blood (inferred from file names), taken from a patient given nivolumab and ipilimumab in sequence. This chain links TRBV7-9 with TRBJ2-2; the match to TRBD2 covers 14 bases. The source is a human donor with melanoma. CDR3 amino acids: CASSRTSGRSGELFF. As DNA, the CDR3 is TGTGCCAGCAGCCGGACTAGCGGGAGGTCCGGGGAGCTGTTTTTT.